The 32 T cell receptor beta chains listed next were all sequenced from one sample in a study of vaccination effects on CD4 cells after COVID-19. Before sequencing, viral peptide pools were used by the ViraFEST assay to expand antigen-specific CD4+ T cells. The authors isolated CD4+ T cells after roughly eleven days of culture. Vaccinated recipients, who were negative for nucleocapsid antibodies, had no history of SARS-CoV-2 infection. TCRdb's copy holds only in-frame clones and misses some; the assay was immunoSEQ multiplex PCR. Among under 45,000 clones, around 77% were seen once, and the ten largest hold 2.5% to 3.5%. No antigens are known for them. The sequences come from CD4+ T cells from PBMCs cultured with HCoV-NL63 spike peptides, collected before COVID-19 vaccination. The source is a human donor who received a COVID-19 vaccine.

The rearrangement joins TRBV7-2 to TRBJ2-5, with 7 bases identical to TRBD1. CDR3 length: 14 residues. Per the germline V gene, CDR1 is SGHTA and CDR2 is FQGNSA. The trim removed 1 base at V and 4 bases at J, leaving 3 bases unmatched. This CDR3 is CASSLVQGRETQYF. Written as DNA, the CDR3 is TGTGCCAGCAGCTTAGTACAGGGGCGAGAGACCCAGTACTTC.

The chain recombines TRBV6-2 or TRBV6-3 with TRBJ2-1, with a possible D match to TRBD2 (5 bases). CDR1 and CDR2 (germline): MNHEY, SVGEGT. Trimming left V 3 bases short and J 0 bases short, with 9 bases between. The CDR3 extends over 15 amino acids. CDR3 bases: TGTGCCAGCAGTTATCGAGGGAGCTCCTACAATGAGCAGTTCTTC. Its translation: CASSYRGSSYNEQFF.

The chain couples TRBV12-3 or TRBV12-4 to TRBJ1-2; the D gene is possibly TRBD1 (6 bases). This CDR3 region has 13 residues. Between the trimmed V and J ends, which lost 6 bases and 6 bases, there was a span of 14 bases. The CDR3 region is CASRPGASHGYTF. The CDR3, as DNA: TGTGCCAGCAGACCAGGGGCGAGTCATGGCTACACCTTC.

This clone was seen once. J is TRBJ2-5 and V is TRBV5-6; possible D gene TRBD1, 5 bases. Trimming shortened V by 0 bases and J by 3 bases, and 18 bases separated the two germline ends. CDR3 size: 17 residues. Germline V gene sequence: CDR1 SGHDT, CDR2 YYEEEE. CDR3 DNA sequence: TGTGCCAGCAGCTTGGGACGGTGGGGCCCCCTGAAAGAGACCCAGTACTTC. Its protein is CASSLGRWGPLKETQYF.

V gene TRBV5-1 combines with J gene TRBJ2-1; 9 positions agree with TRBD1. This CDR3 has 17 residues. V shed 4 bases, J shed 6 bases, and the junction held 14 bases outside the gene matches. Germline V gene lookup returns CDR1 SGHRS and CDR2 YFSETQ. The CDR3, as DNA: TGCGCCAGCAGCATAGCGACAGGGGGGGGTGGTGGCAATGAGCAGTTCTTC. Translated: CASSIATGGGGGNEQFF.

The rearrangement joins TRBV6-5 to TRBJ2-5, with D uncertain. This CDR3 region has 11 residues. Germline CDR1 reads MNHEY; CDR2 reads SVGAGI. V dropped 8 bases and J dropped 7 bases, with 11 bases sitting between them. The CDR3 reads CASSQDRTQYF. The CDR3 DNA reads as TGTGCCAGCTCCCAGGACCGGACCCAGTACTTC.

As DNA, the CDR3 is TGTGCCAGCAGTTCCCAAACAGGGAATATGAACACTGAAGCTTTCTTT. As protein: CASSSQTGNMNTEAFF. The chain carries TRBV6-2 or TRBV6-3 and TRBJ1-1; D is perhaps TRBD1 (6 bases). This CDR3 contains 16 residues. From germline, CDR1 is MNHEY and CDR2 SVGEGT. V gave up 4 bases and J gave up 0 bases, with 15 bases separating them.

The chain uses TRBV6-2 or TRBV6-3 and TRBJ1-3; D is possibly TRBD1 (6 bases). The CDR3 has 17 amino acids. The V gene's germline CDR1 is MNHEY and CDR2 SVGEGT. V was pared by 4 bases and J by 2 bases, with 18 bases between. The CDR3 is CASSWNRRRDTGNTIYF. CDR3 DNA: TGTGCCAGCAGTTGGAATCGGAGGAGGGACACTGGAAACACCATATATTTT.

This chain connects TRBV7-9 to TRBJ2-7; D possibly matches TRBD1 or TRBD2 (5 bases each). V was pared by 6 bases and J by 0 bases, with 12 bases between. Per germline, CDR1 SEHNR and CDR2 FQNEAQ (reference sequence). The CDR3 covers 14 residues. DNA of the CDR3: TGTGCCAGCAGACGGGACGGTACCTCCTACGAGCAGTACGTC. This gives the protein CASRRDGTSYEQYV.

The chain has TRBV21-1 and TRBJ2-7; the table's TRBD1 call for D was not verified on the DNA. TRBV21-1 is a recognized pseudogene. The CDR3 sequence is 16 residues long. Written as DNA, the CDR3 is TGTGCCAGCAGCTATCGAACTCCGGACAGGGTCGATGAGCAGTACGTC. Encoded protein: CASSYRTPDRVDEQYV.

The chain employs TRBV5-1 and TRBJ1-3; 9 bases fit TRBD1. Germline loops: CDR1 SGHRS, CDR2 YFSETQ. J was trimmed by 4 bases and V by 0 bases; bases with no gene match: 8. The CDR3 has 17 residues. The CDR3 DNA reads TGCGCCAGCAGCTTGGCGGGACAGGGCAATCCGGGAAACACCATATATTTT. This sequence encodes CASSLAGQGNPGNTIYF.

V gene TRBV14 combines with J gene TRBJ1-4; D call uncertain. Germline lookup yields CDR1 SGHDN and CDR2 FVKESK. With 1 base removed from V and 3 bases from J, the gap between germline ends came to 9 bases. The CDR3 loop spans 15 amino acids. The CDR3 coding sequence is TGTGCCAGCAGCCAAGGCCTGTGGGCTAATGAAAAACTGTTTTTT. It is translated as CASSQGLWANEKLFF. Drawing the rest from reference TRBV14 and TRBJ1-4, the complete variable domain is EAGVTQFPSHSVIEKGQTVTLRCDPISGHDNLYWYRRVMGKEIKFLLHFVKESKQDESGMPNNRFLAERTGGTYSTLKVQPAELEDSGVYFCASSQGLWANEKLFFGSGTQLSVL.

The CDR3 coding sequence is TGCGCCAGCAGCCAATGGTGGGGGGCTAATAACAATGAGCAGTTCTTC. It codes for CASSQWWGANNNEQFF. The chain uses TRBV4-1 and TRBJ2-1, with D tentatively TRBD1 or TRBD2 (6 bases each). The CDR3 spans 16 residues. Trimming removed 2 bases at V and 5 bases at J, with 16 bases between. From germline, CDR1 is MGHRA and CDR2 YSYEKL.

This CDR3 reads CASTQTQLTDTQYF. The CDR3 DNA reads as TGTGCCAGCACACAGACACAACTCACAGATACGCAGTATTTT. This chain joins TRBV5-5 and TRBJ2-3; D gene unclear. V was clipped by 6 bases and J by 2 bases, with 13 bases between them. The CDR3 sequence is 14 residues long. Germline lookup yields CDR1 SGHKS and CDR2 YYEKEE (reference sequence).

DNA for the CDR3: TGCGCCAGCAGCTTGATGCCAGGGAACTCCTACGAGCAGTACGTC. Amino acids: CASSLMPGNSYEQYV. The V and J genes are TRBV5-1 and TRBJ2-7, with D perhaps matching TRBD1 (5 bases). Germline loops: CDR1 SGHRS, CDR2 YFSETQ. The V and J ends lost 1 base and 0 bases respectively, with 11 bases between them. CDR3 length: 15 residues.

V usage is TRBV3-1 (or the pseudogene TRBV3-2) and J usage is TRBJ1-4, with D possibly matching TRBD1 (6 bases). Germline loops: CDR1 LGHDT, CDR2 YNNKEL (reference sequence). The CDR3 spans 17 residues. V was clipped by 4 bases and J by 5 bases, with 20 bases between them. For the CDR3, the DNA is TGTGCCAGCAGCCGAAAATATCCACAGGGATCGAATGAAAAACTGTTTTTT. Protein product: CASSRKYPQGSNEKLFF.

The chain has TRBV5-4 and TRBJ1-1; perhaps TRBD1 as D (6 bases). Germline assignment: CDR1 SGHNT and CDR2 YYREEE (reference sequence). CDR3 length: 13 amino acids. V was shortened by 2 bases and J by 9 bases, with 14 bases between the two germline ends. CDR3 sequence (DNA): TGTGCCAGCAGCTTATCCATGGGGGGCCAAGCTTTCTTT. It specifies CASSLSMGGQAFF.

V usage is TRBV15 and J usage is TRBJ1-4; D remains ambiguous. V shed 1 base and J shed 14 bases, with 11 bases lying between them. This CDR3 spans 12 amino acids. The germline V gene has CDR1 LNHNV and CDR2 YYDKDF (reference sequence). The CDR3 here is CATSRATPWLFF. DNA for the CDR3: TGTGCCACCAGCAGAGCGACCCCCTGGCTGTTTTTT.

The V call is TRBV5-6, the J call TRBJ1-1, with 8 nucleotides matching TRBD1. V gave up 4 bases and J gave up 7 bases; unmatched junction bases: 9. CDR1 and CDR2 (germline): SGHDT, YYEEEE. The CDR3 sequence is 14 residues long. CDR3 in amino acids: CASSPRDRKVEAFF. As DNA, the CDR3 is TGTGCCAGCAGCCCCCGGGACAGGAAAGTTGAAGCTTTCTTT.

This rearrangement joins TRBV10-1 to TRBJ2-1; D is unresolved. V was pared by 2 bases and J by 13 bases, with 15 bases between. CDR1 and CDR2 from the germline V gene are WNHNN and SYGVQD (reference sequence). There are 13 residues in the CDR3. The CDR3 DNA follows: TGCGCCAGCAGTGAGCCTCCTTCGGCGGACCAGTTCTTC. Translation: CASSEPPSADQFF.

The rearrangement uses TRBV20-1 and TRBJ2-1, with 9 bases identical to TRBD1. Unmatched junction bases numbered 5, after V lost 4 bases and J lost 16 bases. CDR3 size: 10 residues. The V gene's germline CDR1 is DFQATT and CDR2 SNEGSKA (reference sequence). The CDR3 here is CSAKGTGQFF. The CDR3 DNA sequence: TGCAGTGCTAAGGGGACAGGGCAATTCTTC.

V usage is TRBV19 and J usage is TRBJ2-2; no clear D. V lost 6 bases and J 2 bases, leaving 13 bases between the germline ends. The CDR3 is made up of 15 amino acids. Germline CDR1 reads LNHDA; CDR2 reads SQIVND (reference sequence). As DNA, the CDR3 is TGTGCCAGTAGAGTTCAGGAGACCAACACCGGGGAGCTGTTTTTT. Protein: CASRVQETNTGELFF.

CDR3 sequence (DNA): TGTGCCAGCTCACCACCAGGCGGGGGGCTCACCGGGGAGCTGTTTTTT. This encodes CASSPPGGGLTGELFF. This chain connects TRBV18 to TRBJ2-2, with 8 bases that match TRBD2. Germline CDR1 KGHSH, CDR2 LQKENI. The trim removed 0 bases at V and 4 bases at J, leaving 4 bases unmatched. This CDR3 has 16 amino acids.

V gene TRBV6-2 or TRBV6-3 combines with J gene TRBJ2-1, with 12 bases lining up with TRBD2. The germline V gene encodes CDR1 MNHEY and CDR2 SVGEGT. V gave up 6 bases and J gave up 7 bases; unmatched junction bases: 10. The CDR3 sequence is 16 residues long. The CDR3 region is CASSRAGLAGRNEQFF. The CDR3 bases are TGTGCCAGCAGCCGAGCTGGACTAGCGGGGAGGAATGAGCAGTTCTTC.

This chain uses TRBV28 with TRBJ2-7; D call uncertain. CDR1 is MDHEN and CDR2 is SYDVKM in the germline V gene. The V and J ends lost 9 bases and 4 bases respectively, with 19 bases between them. The CDR3 consists of 14 residues. Here the CDR3 DNA reads TGTGCCAGTTCCTCTGACCCGCAAGCTTACGAGCAGTACGTC. It specifies CASSSDPQAYEQYV.

This clone was seen a single time. The CDR3 sequence: CASSQVWGGRSPLHF. CDR3 nucleotides: TGTGCCAGCAGCCAAGTATGGGGGGGCCGATCACCCCTCCACTTT. The chain employs TRBV3-1 (or the pseudogene TRBV3-2) and TRBJ1-6, with D maybe TRBD1 (6 bases). CDR1 and CDR2 (germline): LGHDT, YNNKEL (reference sequence). Trimming shortened V by 1 base and J by 10 bases, and 14 bases separated the two germline ends. The length of the CDR3 is 15 residues.

This clone has only one observation. The gene calls are TRBV3-1 (or the pseudogene TRBV3-2) and TRBJ1-2; 7 nucleotides line up with TRBD1. V shed 5 bases and J 2 bases; nucleotides not matched to a gene: 8. CDR1 and CDR2 (germline): LGHDT, YNNKEL (reference sequence). This CDR3 is 15 amino acids long. CDR3 nucleotides: TGTGCCAGCAGCTCCAATTCACAGGGGAACTATGGCTACACCTTC. Encoded protein: CASSSNSQGNYGYTF.

The chain recombines TRBV6-5 with TRBJ1-6; unclear D gene. V was clipped by 6 bases and J by 2 bases, with 11 bases between them. The germline V gene has CDR1 MNHEY and CDR2 SVGAGI. This CDR3 has 15 amino acids. The CDR3 here is CASSRGNPYNSPLHF. The CDR3 DNA follows: TGTGCCAGCAGCCGTGGTAATCCCTATAATTCACCCCTCCACTTT.

V gene TRBV9 combines with J gene TRBJ2-5, with 12 bases matching TRBD2. Trimming removed 4 bases from V and 1 base from J; junction bases left unmatched: 5. The CDR3 sequence is 16 residues long. The V gene's germline CDR1 is SGDLS and CDR2 YYNGEE. The CDR3: CASSPRLAGVQETQYF. In DNA, the CDR3 is TGTGCCAGCAGCCCCAGACTAGCGGGGGTCCAAGAGACCCAGTACTTC.

This clone was picked up a small number of times. The CDR3 loop is CASSLAFAAGGLQETQYF. In nucleotides, the CDR3 is TGCGCCAGCAGCTTGGCCTTCGCAGCCGGGGGTCTACAAGAGACCCAGTACTTC. The gene calls are TRBV5-1 and TRBJ2-5; possible D gene TRBD2, 6 bases. CDR1 SGHRS and CDR2 YFSETQ come from the germline V gene. The CDR3 loop spans 18 amino acids. V shed 0 bases and J shed 2 bases, with 20 bases lying between them.

The chain links TRBV5-1 to TRBJ1-2; 8 nucleotides agree with TRBD1. The germline V gene has CDR1 SGHRS and CDR2 YFSETQ. This CDR3 region has 15 residues. V trimming: 4 bases; J trimming: 1 base; junction bases outside the gene matches: 6. As DNA, the CDR3 is TGCGCCAGCAGCCCCCAGGGGGCTTATAACTATGGCTACACCTTC. Translation gives CASSPQGAYNYGYTF. The variable domain in full, completed from reference TRBV5-1 and TRBJ1-2, reads KAGVTQTPRYLIKTRGQQVTLSCSPISGHRSVSWYQQTPGQGLQFLFEYFSETQRNKGNFPGRFSGRQFSNSRSEMNVSTLELGDSALYLCASSPQGAYNYGYTFGSGTRLTVV.

CDR3 DNA sequence: TGCAGTGCCGTTGCTAGAGGCGAGCAGTACGTC. It translates to CSAVARGEQYV. V gene TRBV20-1 combines with J gene TRBJ2-7; D gene uncertain. CDR3 size: 11 residues. The V end lost 6 bases, the J end lost 6 bases, and 12 bases lay between the germline ends. CDR1 and CDR2 (germline): DFQATT, SNEGSKA (reference sequence).